The 6 T cell receptor beta chains presented below share a single source sample, sequenced in a study of blood T cell repertoires in COVID-19. TCRdb's copy holds only in-frame clones and misses some; the assay was immunoSEQ multiplex PCR. Seen here are some 210,000 clones, roughly 77% observed once, and the top ten hold around a tenth. The sequencing input was PBMCs or T cells enriched from blood (not recorded which). These receptors were obtained from a middle-aged man who had recovered from COVID-19.

This chain links TRBV5-4 with TRBJ1-1; 11 positions match TRBD1. The J segment lost 5 bases and the V segment lost 5 bases, leaving 8 bases of the junction unmatched. There are 15 residues in the CDR3. CDR1 SGHNT and CDR2 YYREEE come from the germline V gene (reference sequence). The CDR3 region is CASSPLGTGGTEAFF. DNA for the CDR3: TGTGCCAGCAGTCCACTAGGGACAGGGGGGACTGAAGCTTTCTTT.

The rearrangement uses TRBV13 and TRBJ1-1; the match to TRBD1 covers 7 bases. The CDR3 has 13 residues. V shed 4 bases and J 8 bases; nucleotides not matched to a gene: 7. CDR1 and CDR2 from the germline V gene are PRHDT and FYEKMQ (reference sequence). The CDR3 DNA reads as TGTGCCAGCAGCTACCGGGACAGCGTCGAAGCTTTCTTT. It yields the protein CASSYRDSVEAFF.

This clone appeared a single time. The chain has TRBV2 and TRBJ1-5; D possibly corresponds to TRBD1 (5 bases). Per germline, CDR1 SNHLY and CDR2 FYNNEI. V was shortened by 4 bases and J by 4 bases, with 14 bases between the two germline ends. The CDR3 extends over 15 amino acids. DNA of the CDR3: TGTGCCAGCAGTGTAGGGGAAGGGGCTAATCAGCCCCAGCATTTT. This encodes CASSVGEGANQPQHF.

The chain has TRBV7-9 and TRBJ2-7, with a weak D call TRBD2 (6 bases). Trimming pared 3 bases from V and 2 bases from J, leaving 11 bases between. Looked up from germline, CDR1 is SEHNR and CDR2 is FQNEAQ (reference sequence). The CDR3 contains 14 residues. The CDR3 region is CASSFGGITYEQYF. The CDR3 DNA is TGTGCCAGCAGCTTTGGGGGGATCACCTACGAGCAGTACTTC.

This clone showed up just a few times. The chain's CDR3 is CASSRPGTDRYEQYF. The CDR3 nucleotides read TGTGCCAGCAGCCGGCCGGGGACAGACCGCTACGAGCAGTACTTC. V and J are TRBV5-6 and TRBJ2-7, with 7 bases identical to TRBD1. V lost 4 bases, J lost 3 bases, and 10 bases stayed unmatched. Per germline, CDR1 SGHDT and CDR2 YYEEEE. The CDR3 sequence is 15 residues long.

This chain connects TRBV2 to TRBJ2-2; TRBD2 matches at 8 bases. J was trimmed by 2 bases and V by 6 bases; bases with no gene match: 8. The V gene's germline CDR1 is SNHLY and CDR2 FYNNEI. This CDR3 has 16 amino acids. CDR3 DNA: TGTGCCAGCAGCTCCAGTAGCGGGAAAAACACCGGGGAGCTGTTTTTT. It encodes CASSSSSGKNTGELFF.